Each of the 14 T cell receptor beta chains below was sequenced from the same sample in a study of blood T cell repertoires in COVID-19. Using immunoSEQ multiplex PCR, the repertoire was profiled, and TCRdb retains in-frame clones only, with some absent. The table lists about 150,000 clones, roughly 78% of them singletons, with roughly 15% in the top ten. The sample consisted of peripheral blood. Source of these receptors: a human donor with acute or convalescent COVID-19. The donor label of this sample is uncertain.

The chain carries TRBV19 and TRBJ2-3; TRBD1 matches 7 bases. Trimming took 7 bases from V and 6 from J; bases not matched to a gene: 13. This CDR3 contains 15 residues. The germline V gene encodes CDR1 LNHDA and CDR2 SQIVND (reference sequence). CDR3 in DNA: TGTGCCAGTATGAAGGCAGGGGGTTCTTCCGATACGCAGTATTTT. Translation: CASMKAGGSSDTQYF.

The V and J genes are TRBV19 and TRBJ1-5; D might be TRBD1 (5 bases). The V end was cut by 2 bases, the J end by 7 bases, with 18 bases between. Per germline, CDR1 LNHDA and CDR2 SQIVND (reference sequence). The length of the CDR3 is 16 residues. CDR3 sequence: CASSISRLGGWQPQHF. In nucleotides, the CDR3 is TGTGCCAGTAGTATAAGTCGGTTGGGGGGGTGGCAGCCCCAGCATTTT.

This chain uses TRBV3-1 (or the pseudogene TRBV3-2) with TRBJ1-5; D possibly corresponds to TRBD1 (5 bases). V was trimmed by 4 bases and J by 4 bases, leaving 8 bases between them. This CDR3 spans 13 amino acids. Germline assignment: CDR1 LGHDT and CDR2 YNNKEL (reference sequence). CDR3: CASSRAGNQPQHF. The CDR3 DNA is TGTGCCAGCAGCCGAGCAGGGAATCAGCCCCAGCATTTT.

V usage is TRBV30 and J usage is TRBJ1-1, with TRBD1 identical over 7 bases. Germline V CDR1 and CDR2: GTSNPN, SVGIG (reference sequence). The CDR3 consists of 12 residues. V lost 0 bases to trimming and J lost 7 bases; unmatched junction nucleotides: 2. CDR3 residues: CAWSVTGIEAFF. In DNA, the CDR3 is TGTGCCTGGAGTGTGACAGGGATTGAAGCTTTCTTT.

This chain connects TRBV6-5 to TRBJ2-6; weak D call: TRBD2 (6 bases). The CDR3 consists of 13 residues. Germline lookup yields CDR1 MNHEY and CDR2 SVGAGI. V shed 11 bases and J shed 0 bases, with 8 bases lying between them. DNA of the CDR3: TGTGCCGGAGGGTACTCTGGGGCCAACGTCCTGACTTTC. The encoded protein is CAGGYSGANVLTF.

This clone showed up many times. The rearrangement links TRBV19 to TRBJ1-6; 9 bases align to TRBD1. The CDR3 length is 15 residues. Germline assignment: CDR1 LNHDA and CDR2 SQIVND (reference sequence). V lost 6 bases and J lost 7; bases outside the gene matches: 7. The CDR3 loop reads CASSPDRGWNSPLHF. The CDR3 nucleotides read TGTGCCAGTAGCCCGGACAGGGGCTGGAATTCACCCCTCCACTTT.

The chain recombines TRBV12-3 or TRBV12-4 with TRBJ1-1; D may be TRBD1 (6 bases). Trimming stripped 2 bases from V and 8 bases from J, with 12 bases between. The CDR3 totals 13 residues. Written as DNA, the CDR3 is TGTGCCAGCAGTTTAACACAGGGCCAGGAAGCTTTCTTT. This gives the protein CASSLTQGQEAFF.

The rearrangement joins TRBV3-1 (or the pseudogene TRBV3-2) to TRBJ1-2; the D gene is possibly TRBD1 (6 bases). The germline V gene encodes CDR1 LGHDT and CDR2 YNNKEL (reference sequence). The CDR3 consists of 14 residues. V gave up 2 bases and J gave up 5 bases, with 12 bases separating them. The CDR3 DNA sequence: TGTGCCAGCAGCCAAAACAGGGAGGGGTATGGCTACACCTTC. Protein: CASSQNREGYGYTF.

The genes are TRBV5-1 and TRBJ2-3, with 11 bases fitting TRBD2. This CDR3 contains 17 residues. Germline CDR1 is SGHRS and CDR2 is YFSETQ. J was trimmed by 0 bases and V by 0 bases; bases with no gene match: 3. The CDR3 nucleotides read TGCGCCAGCAGCTTGGTTCTAGCGGGGGGCAGCACAGATACGCAGTATTTT. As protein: CASSLVLAGGSTDTQYF. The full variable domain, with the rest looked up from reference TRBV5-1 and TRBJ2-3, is KAGVTQTPRYLIKTRGQQVTLSCSPISGHRSVSWYQQTPGQGLQFLFEYFSETQRNKGNFPGRFSGRQFSNSRSEMNVSTLELGDSALYLCASSLVLAGGSTDTQYFGPGTRLTVL.

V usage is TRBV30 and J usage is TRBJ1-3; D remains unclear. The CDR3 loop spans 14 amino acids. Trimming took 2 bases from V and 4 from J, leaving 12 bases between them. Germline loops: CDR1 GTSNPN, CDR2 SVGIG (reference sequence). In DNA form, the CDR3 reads TGTGCCTGGAGTAGGCGGAACACCGGAAACACCATATATTTT. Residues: CAWSRRNTGNTIYF.

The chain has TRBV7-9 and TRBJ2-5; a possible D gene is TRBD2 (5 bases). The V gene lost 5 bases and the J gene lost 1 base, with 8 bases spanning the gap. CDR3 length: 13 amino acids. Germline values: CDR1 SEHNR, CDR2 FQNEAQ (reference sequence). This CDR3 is CASSPGSQETQYF. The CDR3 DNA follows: TGTGCCAGCAGCCCGGGGAGCCAAGAGACCCAGTACTTC.

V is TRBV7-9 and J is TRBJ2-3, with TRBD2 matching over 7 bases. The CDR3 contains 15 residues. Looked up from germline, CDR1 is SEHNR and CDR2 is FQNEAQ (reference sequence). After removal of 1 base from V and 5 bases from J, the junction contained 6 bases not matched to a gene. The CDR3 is CASSLVGVAGDTQYF. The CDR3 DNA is TGTGCCAGCAGCTTAGTGGGGGTAGCGGGAGATACGCAGTATTTT. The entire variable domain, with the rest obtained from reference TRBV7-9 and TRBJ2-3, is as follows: DTGVSQNPRHKITKRGQNVTFRCDPISEHNRLYWYRQTLGQGPEFLTYFQNEAQLEKSRLLSDRFSAERPKGSFSTLEIQRTEQGDSAMYLCASSLVGVAGDTQYFGPGTRLTVL.

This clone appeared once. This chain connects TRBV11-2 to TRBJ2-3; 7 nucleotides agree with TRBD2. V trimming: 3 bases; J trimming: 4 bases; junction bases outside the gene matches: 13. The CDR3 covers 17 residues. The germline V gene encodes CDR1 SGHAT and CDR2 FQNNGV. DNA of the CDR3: TGTGCCAGCAGCTTTGGGTTACCAACTAGCGTACCAGATACGCAGTATTTT. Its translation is CASSFGLPTSVPDTQYF.

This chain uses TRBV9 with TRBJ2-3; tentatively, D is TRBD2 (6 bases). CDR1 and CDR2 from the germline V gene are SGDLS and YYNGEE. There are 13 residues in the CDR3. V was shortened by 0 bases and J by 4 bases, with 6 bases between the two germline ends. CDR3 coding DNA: TGTGCCAGCAGCGTAGCGGGGGCAGATACGCAGTATTTT. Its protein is CASSVAGADTQYF.